The following is a T cell receptor (beta chain) sequence with its context. Its antigen is unidentified. The V gene's germline CDR1 is MNHEY and CDR2 SMNVEV (reference sequence). This CDR3 has 14 amino acids. The trim removed 7 bases at V and 1 base at J, leaving 3 bases unmatched. The source of the sample is a study of cytomegalovirus exposure and HLA in healthy donors. PCR primers comprised 60 Vbeta and 13 Jbeta primers. The data were produced by immunoSEQ multiplex PCR, yet TCRdb's version contains in-frame clones alone and is incomplete. The repertoire includes approximately 160,000 clones, 70% to 85% of them detected once, and roughly 1.4% sits in the top ten. Findings of the study overall: In most subjects, TCR beta sequences reportedly gave accurate predictions of HLA-A and HLA-B alleles.

The receptor was derived from a woman aged 25 to 39 in good health and CMV-seropositive. This chain connects TRBV27 to TRBJ1-4, with 7 positions matching TRBD1. The specimen sequenced was PBMCs. The CDR3 sequence is CASTWDRTNEKLFF. In DNA, the CDR3 is TGTGCCAGCACCTGGGACAGAACTAATGAAAAACTGTTTTTT.